Listed below are T cell receptor beta chains from one sample, sequenced in a study of T cells after yellow fever vaccination. One entry per CDR3 protein, called by TCRdb with MiXCR from the 5' RACE reads. This table holds roughly 170,000 distinct CDR3 sequences, approximately 6.2% found once. Material: CD4+ T cells sorted from PBMCs, obtained on the day of the first yellow fever vaccination. The receptors here all came from a man between 18 and 29 years old who received the YFV17D yellow fever vaccine. Each CDR3 is given with its conserved first and last residue. Fields, in order: clone size, J gene, V gene, D gene, CDR3 DNA, CDR3 protein. D genes are given only for firm matches. Not all rows give a size; the values are once, few, many and, for expanded clones, a class.

clone_size: few; j_call: TRBJ1-1; v_call: TRBV20-1; d_call: TRBD1; cdr3_nt: TGCAGTGCTAAGTCAGCCTCCGGGACAGGGTTCACTGAAGCTTTCTTT; cdr3_aa: CSAKSASGTGFTEAFF
clone_size: many; j_call: TRBJ2-3; v_call: TRBV7-3; d_call: NA; cdr3_nt: TGTGCCAGCAGCTTTTCTAGAGGAGATACGCAGTATTTT; cdr3_aa: CASSFSRGDTQYF
clone_size: many; j_call: TRBJ2-5; v_call: TRBV4-2; d_call: TRBD2; cdr3_nt: TGTGCCAGCAGCCCCCTAGCGGGGGAGTTAGCGACCCAGTACTTC; cdr3_aa: CASSPLAGELATQYF
clone_size: many; j_call: TRBJ2-2; v_call: TRBV7-8; d_call: NA; cdr3_nt: TGTGCCAGCAGCTTAGCGCTTCACACCGGGGAGCTGTTTTTT; cdr3_aa: CASSLALHTGELFF
clone_size: many; j_call: TRBJ2-5; v_call: TRBV5-1; d_call: NA; cdr3_nt: TGCGCCAGCAGCTTGGGTGTACAACCGTCGGAGACCCAGTACTTC; cdr3_aa: CASSLGVQPSETQYF
clone_size: NA; j_call: TRBJ2-4; v_call: TRBV18; d_call: NA; cdr3_nt: TGTGCCAGCTCACAATCACAAAAAAACATTCAGTACTTC; cdr3_aa: CASSQSQKNIQYF
clone_size: many; j_call: TRBJ2-2; v_call: TRBV19; d_call: NA; cdr3_nt: TGTGCCAGTAGGCGGACGGTAGGGTTCACCGGGGAGCTGTTTTTT; cdr3_aa: CASRRTVGFTGELFF
clone_size: many; j_call: TRBJ2-1; v_call: TRBV7-3; d_call: NA; cdr3_nt: TGTGCCAGCAGCTTATCGGGGGGCGCTGGAAAAAATGAGCAGTTCTTC; cdr3_aa: CASSLSGGAGKNEQFF
clone_size: many; j_call: TRBJ1-2; v_call: TRBV18; d_call: NA; cdr3_nt: TGTGCCAGCTCACGGGATGCCGGGGATTCTGGCTACACCTTC; cdr3_aa: CASSRDAGDSGYTF
clone_size: many; j_call: TRBJ1-3; v_call: TRBV13; d_call: TRBD1; cdr3_nt: TGTGCCAGCAGCTACCGACAGGGGTCTGGAAACACCATATATTTT; cdr3_aa: CASSYRQGSGNTIYF
clone_size: many; j_call: TRBJ1-5; v_call: TRBV5-1; d_call: NA; cdr3_nt: TGCGCCAGCAGCGTCGGGGAGCATAGCAATCAGCCCCAGCATTTT; cdr3_aa: CASSVGEHSNQPQHF
clone_size: many; j_call: TRBJ2-2; v_call: TRBV6-2/TRBV6-3; d_call: NA; cdr3_nt: TGTGCCAGCAGTCCCCACAACACCGGGGAGCTGTTTTTT; cdr3_aa: CASSPHNTGELFF
clone_size: many; j_call: TRBJ2-2; v_call: TRBV12-5; d_call: NA; cdr3_nt: TGTGCTAGTGGTTTGATTGTGGGAGCGAACACCGGGGAGCTGTTTTTT; cdr3_aa: CASGLIVGANTGELFF
clone_size: many; j_call: TRBJ2-3; v_call: TRBV6-5; d_call: NA; cdr3_nt: TGTGCCAGCAGTTCAGGGAGGCGGGCAGATACGCAGTATTTT; cdr3_aa: CASSSGRRADTQYF
clone_size: many; j_call: TRBJ2-1; v_call: TRBV28; d_call: TRBD2; cdr3_nt: TGTGCCAGCAGTGTCACGGGGGGGGTATCCTACAATGAGCAGTTCTTC; cdr3_aa: CASSVTGGVSYNEQFF
clone_size: NA; j_call: TRBJ2-7; v_call: TRBV15; d_call: NA; cdr3_nt: TGTGCCACCAGCAGGGGTTATGGCGAGCAGTACTTC; cdr3_aa: CATSRGYGEQYF
clone_size: many; j_call: TRBJ2-3; v_call: TRBV11-2; d_call: NA; cdr3_nt: TGTGCCAGCAGCTTCCGCACAGATACGCAGTATTTT; cdr3_aa: CASSFRTDTQYF
clone_size: NA; j_call: TRBJ2-3; v_call: TRBV30; d_call: NA; cdr3_nt: TGTGCCTGGAGTCCCTCCCTGCGGGGTACGCAGTATTTT; cdr3_aa: CAWSPSLRGTQYF
clone_size: few; j_call: TRBJ2-5; v_call: TRBV7-2; d_call: NA; cdr3_nt: TGTGCCAGCAGCTTAGTTTCGATCGGGGCGCAGTACTTC; cdr3_aa: CASSLVSIGAQYF
clone_size: many; j_call: TRBJ1-1; v_call: TRBV5-6; d_call: TRBD1; cdr3_nt: TGTGCCAGCAGCTCACTGAGGGGGCTCTCTGAAGCTTTCTTT; cdr3_aa: CASSSLRGLSEAFF
clone_size: many; j_call: TRBJ2-7; v_call: TRBV14; d_call: NA; cdr3_nt: TGTGCCAGCAGTCAACGCCCCGGGAACTACGAGCAGTACTTC; cdr3_aa: CASSQRPGNYEQYF
clone_size: many; j_call: TRBJ1-6; v_call: TRBV12-3/TRBV12-4; d_call: NA; cdr3_nt: TGTGCCAGCAAACGCAGGGAAGTGTTTAATTCACCCCTCCACTTT; cdr3_aa: CASKRREVFNSPLHF
clone_size: many; j_call: TRBJ2-7; v_call: TRBV3-1; d_call: TRBD2; cdr3_nt: TGTGCCAGCAGCCCTAGCGGGAACTACGAGCAGTACTTC; cdr3_aa: CASSPSGNYEQYF
clone_size: few; j_call: TRBJ2-3; v_call: TRBV12-3/TRBV12-4; d_call: NA; cdr3_nt: TGTGCCAGCATCGACGGACGGACGGCAGATACGCAGTATTTT; cdr3_aa: CASIDGRTADTQYF
clone_size: few; j_call: TRBJ2-1; v_call: TRBV10-3; d_call: NA; cdr3_nt: TGTGCCATCAGTGAACGACGGGGGGCTAGCTCCTACAATGAGCAGTTCTTC; cdr3_aa: CAISERRGASSYNEQFF
clone_size: few; j_call: TRBJ1-1; v_call: TRBV29-1; d_call: NA; cdr3_nt: TGCAGCGTTGATGACGGGCACACTGAAGCTTTCTTT; cdr3_aa: CSVDDGHTEAFF
clone_size: NA; j_call: TRBJ1-2; v_call: TRBV5-1; d_call: NA; cdr3_nt: TGCGCCAGCAGCGAAAAGGGGGAACCCTATGGCTACACCTTC; cdr3_aa: CASSEKGEPYGYTF
clone_size: NA; j_call: TRBJ2-3; v_call: TRBV2; d_call: TRBD2; cdr3_nt: TGTGCCAGCAGCCTCCCCACTAGCGGGCCTAATCAAAGCACAGATACGCAGTATTTT; cdr3_aa: CASSLPTSGPNQSTDTQYF
clone_size: NA; j_call: TRBJ2-3; v_call: TRBV30; d_call: TRBD1; cdr3_nt: TGTGCCTGGAGTCGCCTCCGGGGACAGCGCACAGATACGCAGTATTTT; cdr3_aa: CAWSRLRGQRTDTQYF
clone_size: many; j_call: TRBJ2-3; v_call: TRBV10-3; d_call: NA; cdr3_nt: TGTGCCATCGGGAACAGCAGCACAGATACGCAGTATTTT; cdr3_aa: CAIGNSSTDTQYF
clone_size: few; j_call: TRBJ1-3; v_call: TRBV11-1; d_call: NA; cdr3_nt: TGTGCCAGCAGTTCCGGACACCCCTGGGGTCTTGGTGGAAACACCATATATTTT; cdr3_aa: CASSSGHPWGLGGNTIYF